This T cell receptor beta chain originates from a study of metastatic and nonmetastatic thyroid tumors. Study summary: Repertoire comparison spanned blood and tumor or nodule tissue of malignant and benign thyroid patients.

All patients were untreated before thyroid surgery. The junction had 7 bases not matched to a gene; V was cut back by 3 bases and J by 6 bases. The length of the CDR3 is 15 residues. In germline, CDR1 is SGHRS, CDR2 YFSETQ. In the source study's methods: Clinicopathological groups of papillary thyroid cancer showed CDR3 differences that were used to build a distant-metastasis classifier. TCRdb reanalyzed the PCR reads with MiXCR. The V and J calls were determined by TCRdb, not by the authors. The table has just over 40,000 clones, around 10% seen once. This clone was recorded at least ten times. The chain uses TRBV5-1 and TRBJ2-7; 12 bases fit TRBD2. Material for sequencing was blood. This sequence was found in a female donor with papillary thyroid cancer or a benign thyroid nodule (not recorded which). Some clones in this sample may be carry-over from other donors' samples. CDR3 DNA: TGCGCCAGCAGCTCCCTAGCGGGAGGGGTTGGCGAGCAGTACTTC. As protein: CASSSLAGGVGEQYF.